A single sample is the source of the 2 T cell receptor beta chains below, sequenced in a study of beta chain features in type 1 diabetes. The sequenced template was cDNA made from the entire isolated RNA. Measured with immunoSEQ multiplex PCR; TCRdb has only the in-frame clones, and not every one. The sample contains 250,000 to 350,000 clones, approximately 16% of which appear only once. Study-wide findings and caveats: Within each of all four CD4+ subsets, Type 1 diabetes patients had TCRB CDR3s that were moderately but significantly shorter.

These receptors have no known antigen. Sequenced input: naive CD4+ T cells from blood. The receptors originated from a man aged 18 to 29 with type 1 diabetes.

The V call is TRBV19, the J call TRBJ1-2; D remains ambiguous. CDR3 size: 14 residues. Trimming stripped 7 bases from V and 6 bases from J, with 18 bases between. CDR1 and CDR2 (germline): LNHDA, SQIVND (reference sequence). CDR3: CASTLTRGGDGYTF. The CDR3 DNA follows: TGTGCCAGTACCCTGACTCGGGGTGGGGATGGCTACACCTTC.

The V call is TRBV18, the J call TRBJ2-3; a possible D gene is TRBD2 (6 bases). Per germline, CDR1 KGHSH and CDR2 LQKENI. The CDR3 is 15 residues long. Trimming pared 1 base from V and 2 bases from J, leaving 10 bases between. CDR3 sequence: CASSPQLAHTDTQYF. In DNA form, the CDR3 reads TGTGCCAGCTCACCACAACTAGCCCACACAGATACGCAGTATTTT.